This T cell receptor beta chain was sequenced during a study of cytomegalovirus exposure and HLA in healthy donors. On the study more broadly: T cells numbering about 179 million yielded 95 million to 140 million unique TCR beta sequences in an earlier analysis. Broader study findings: A few CMV-associated chains were confirmed in vitro to be specific for CMV antigens. Sequence variants that were highly shared formed a cluster that was likely a sequencing artifact.

This PCR relied on a set of 60 Vbeta primers and 13 Jbeta primers. Sequencing was performed with immunoSEQ multiplex PCR; in TCRdb, only in-frame clones are kept and a portion is missing. The sample includes approximately 160,000 clones, approximately 71% of them seen just once. Germline CDR1 MGHDK, CDR2 SYGVNS. The V end lost 8 bases, the J end lost 0 bases, and 11 bases lay between the germline ends. There are 15 residues in the CDR3. Of note for this clone: Its target is not known.

The sequencing input was PBMCs. This clonotype originated in a woman aged 18-30 years in good health and CMV-seropositive. V is TRBV25-1 and J is TRBJ1-6; D not certain. The CDR3: CASSPPGSYNSPLHF. CDR3 in DNA: TGTGCCAGCTCTCCCCCGGGCTCCTATAATTCACCCCTCCACTTT. The full variable domain, in which reference TRBV25-1 and TRBJ1-6 provide the parts outside the CDR3, is EADIYQTPRYLVIGTGKKITLECSQTMGHDKMYWYQQDPGMELHLIHYSYGVNSTEKGDLSSESTVSRIRTEHFPLTLESARPSHTSQYLCASSPPGSYNSPLHFGNGTRLTVT.